This TCR beta chain stems from a study of blood T cells in healthy people across ages. Germline CDR1 is SGHAT and CDR2 is FQDESV (reference sequence). J was trimmed by 0 bases and V by 1 base; bases with no gene match: 0. The CDR3 extends over 15 amino acids. It was with a sample-barcoded 5' primer and a J-beta primer mix that a second PCR of roughly 7 to 12 cycles was run. MiXCR, applied by TCRdb to the 5' RACE reads, yields one record per CDR3 protein. The sample includes some 760,000 distinct CDR3 sequences, just under 25% of them seen just once. This sample also belongs to another study, concerning T cells of mothers and their children.

The V and J genes are TRBV11-1 and TRBJ2-5; 9 nucleotides align to TRBD1. The material sequenced was blood. This TCR was sampled from a boy aged 5 to 17 in good health. Here the CDR3 DNA reads TGTGCCAGCAGCTTAGGGACAGGGGACCAAGAGACCCAGTACTTC. This translates into CASSLGTGDQETQYF.